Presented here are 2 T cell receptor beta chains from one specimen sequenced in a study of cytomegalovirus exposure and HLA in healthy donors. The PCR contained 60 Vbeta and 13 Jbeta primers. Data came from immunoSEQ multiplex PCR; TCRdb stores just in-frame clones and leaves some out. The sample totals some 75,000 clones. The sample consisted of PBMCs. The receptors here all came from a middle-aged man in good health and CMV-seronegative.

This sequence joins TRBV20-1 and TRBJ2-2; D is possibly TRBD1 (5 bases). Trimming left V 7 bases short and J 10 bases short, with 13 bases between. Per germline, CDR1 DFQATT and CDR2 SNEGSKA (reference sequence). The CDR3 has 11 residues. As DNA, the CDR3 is TGCAGTGGATCTAGGGGTGAGGAGCTGTTTTTT. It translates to CSGSRGEELFF.

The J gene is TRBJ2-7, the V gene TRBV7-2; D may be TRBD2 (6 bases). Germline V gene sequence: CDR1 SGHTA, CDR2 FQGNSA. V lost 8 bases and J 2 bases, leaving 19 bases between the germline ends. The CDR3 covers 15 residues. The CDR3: CASSPTTGVAYEQYF. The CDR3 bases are TGTGCCAGCTCACCAACGACGGGGGTGGCCTACGAGCAGTACTTC.